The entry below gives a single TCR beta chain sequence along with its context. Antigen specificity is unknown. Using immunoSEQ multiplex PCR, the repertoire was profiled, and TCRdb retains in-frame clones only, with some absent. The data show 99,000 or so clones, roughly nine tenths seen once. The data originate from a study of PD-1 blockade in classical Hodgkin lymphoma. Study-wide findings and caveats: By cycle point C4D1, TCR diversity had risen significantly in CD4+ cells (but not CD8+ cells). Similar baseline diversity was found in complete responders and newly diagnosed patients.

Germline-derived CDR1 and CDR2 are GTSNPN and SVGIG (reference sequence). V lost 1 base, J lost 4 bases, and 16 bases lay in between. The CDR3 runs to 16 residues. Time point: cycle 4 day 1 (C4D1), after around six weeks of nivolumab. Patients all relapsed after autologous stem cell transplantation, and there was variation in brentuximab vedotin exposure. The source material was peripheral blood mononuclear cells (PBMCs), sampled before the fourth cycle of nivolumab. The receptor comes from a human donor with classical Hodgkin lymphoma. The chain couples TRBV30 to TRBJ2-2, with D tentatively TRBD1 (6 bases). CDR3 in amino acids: CAWSAKQGRGTGELFF. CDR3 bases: TGTGCCTGGAGTGCTAAACAGGGCCGGGGCACCGGGGAGCTGTTTTTT.